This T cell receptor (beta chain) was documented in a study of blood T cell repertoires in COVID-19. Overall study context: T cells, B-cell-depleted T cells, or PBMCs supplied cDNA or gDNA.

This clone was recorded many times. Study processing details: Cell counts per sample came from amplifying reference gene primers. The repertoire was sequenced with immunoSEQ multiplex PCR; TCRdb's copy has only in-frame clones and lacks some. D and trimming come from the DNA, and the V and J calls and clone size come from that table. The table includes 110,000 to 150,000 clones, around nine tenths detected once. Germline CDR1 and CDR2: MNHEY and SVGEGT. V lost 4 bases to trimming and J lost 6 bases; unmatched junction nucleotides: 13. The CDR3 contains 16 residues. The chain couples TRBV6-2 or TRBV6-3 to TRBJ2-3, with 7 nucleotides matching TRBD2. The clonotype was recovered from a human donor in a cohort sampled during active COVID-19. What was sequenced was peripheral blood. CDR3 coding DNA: TGTGCCAGCAGTTCTCAGGCGGGAGAGGAGGTTGATACGCAGTATTTT. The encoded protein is CASSSQAGEEVDTQYF.